This T cell receptor (beta chain) was retrieved from a study of cytomegalovirus exposure and HLA in healthy donors. The germline V gene encodes CDR1 LGHNA and CDR2 YSLEER. V shed 3 bases and J shed 7 bases, with 19 bases lying between them. This CDR3 is 15 amino acids long. Concerning this clone itself: Its antigen is not known.

Study results and caveats: Common viral pathogens seemed, in a later analysis, to connect with several of the most significant clusters. There were around 160 TCR beta chains listed as cytomegalovirus-associated.

Both 60 Vbeta primers and 13 Jbeta primers went into the PCR. Original analysis: Counted up in a later analysis, unique TCR beta chains came to approximately 77 million, with around 12 million shared. Data came from immunoSEQ multiplex PCR; TCRdb stores just in-frame clones and leaves some out. D and trimming come from the DNA, and the V and J calls and clone size come from that table. The sample contains 150,000 to 200,000 clones, 75% of which appear only once. The receptor was derived from a male donor in good health and CMV-seronegative. V usage is TRBV4-3 and J usage is TRBJ2-7; D gene unclear. The sample consisted of PBMCs. CDR3 sequence reads: CASSHFSGEVREQYF. The DNA of the CDR3 is TGCGCCAGCAGCCACTTTAGTGGCGAGGTCCGAGAGCAGTACTTC.